This paragraph reports one T cell receptor (beta chain). No antigen is known for it. A second PCR, run for about 7 to 11 cycles, used a sample-barcoded 5' primer plus a J-beta primer mix. Every sample gave at least 3 million paired-end reads containing CDR3. One entry per CDR3 protein, called by TCRdb with MiXCR from the 5' RACE reads. The sample yields approximately 800,000 distinct CDR3 sequences, about 56% seen once. This CDR3 is 13 amino acids long. V dropped 4 bases and J dropped 5; count of bases not matched to a gene: 3. CDR1 SNHLY and CDR2 FYNNEI come from the germline V gene. The data derive from a study of blood T cells in healthy people across ages. Whole-study findings and limits: Any changes in expanded clonotypes were possibly confounded, as donor CMV status remained unknown. Greater diversity and more naive CD4+ cells were seen in long-lived donors than in aged donors.

The receptor's source is a man aged 35 to 55 in good health. The chain links TRBV2 to TRBJ2-5; TRBD1 agrees at 8 bases. Sequencing was performed on blood. CDR3 nucleotide sequence: TGTGCCAGCAGTGTTCAGGGGGCCGAGACCCAGTACTTC. Its protein is CASSVQGAETQYF.